The text below deals with one T cell receptor beta chain. This clonotype has ten or more counts. Its antigen is still unknown. No much larger clone exists at a distance of one base, and base qualities are not known. This entry belongs to a study of prognosis after radiotherapy for stage I lung cancer (dated by TCRdb to 2020 to 2023). With regard to the full study: Between April 2018 and early 2019, over 15 patients with stage I NSCLC were enrolled in Nanjing, China. This study profiled peripheral blood TCR beta repertoires from stage I NSCLC patients before and after stereotactic body radiotherapy and linked the repertoires to distant failure. Newly diagnosed primary stage I lung tumors were present in over twelve patients, and oligometastatic NSCLC after surgical resection of the primary tumor was present in several patients. The study took one blood sample before SBRT and one after SBRT from each of roughly 20 patients and sequenced all 40 or so samples. Using image-guided IMRT or VMAT, SBRT was delivered in 3 to 5 fractions at a biologically effective dose of at least 100 Gy. Squamous cell carcinoma histology was identified in about 7 patients, and adenocarcinoma histology was identified in twelve patients. The cohort was made up of 10 to 15 men and a handful of women, with a median age of approximately 74 years and an age range of roughly 53 to 95 years. SBRT was not combined with any concurrent therapy in any patient. Every patient was regarded as medically inoperable, because of comorbidities in around eleven cases and refusal of surgery in several cases. After SBRT, distant metastases developed in about 20% of the 19 patients at a median of about seven months, while the remaining 15 patients had no significant progression.

A history of other malignancies or of prior chemotherapy or radiotherapy was absent in all patients, and node-negative disease was shown on CT and PET/CT in all patients. Around 6 milliliters of peripheral venous blood were drawn into EDTA tubes at each of two time points. PBMCs were isolated by Ficoll-Paque Plus density-gradient centrifugation. Samples were stored at -80°C immediately after collection until analysis. Two rounds of multiplex PCR on genomic DNA were used to amplify the TCR beta CDR3 region. The first PCR round used primers specific to each TRBV and TRBJ gene, with sequences filed in Chinese patent CN105087789A. Universal primers were used in the second round of PCR. The Roche High Pure PCR Template Preparation Kit was used to extract genomic DNA from frozen PBMCs. An Illumina HiSeq 3000 was used to sequence the libraries paired-end with 151 bp reads. The study's own analysis went as follows. CutAdapt was used to remove raw reads lacking the multiplex PCR primer sequences. PEAR was used to merge high-quality paired reads into contigs. By aligning each contig to reference sequences, MiXCR assigned the TRB V, D and J gene segments to that contig. CDR3 sequences were clustered by base quality and sequence similarity to remove sequencing errors. Shannon entropy normalized by the natural log of productive TCR sequence number was used as the measure of diversity. Clonality was computed as one minus the ratio of Shannon entropy to the natural log of the number of unique clonotypes. Using the Youden index from ROC curves, the researchers picked the repertoire-metric cut-offs for progression-free survival, and all analyses were carried out in R 3.5.3. TCRdb passed the public sequencing reads through fastp at Q25 and MiXCR, retaining productive beta sequences. When rows share a CDR3 protein, they turn into one entry using the most common DNA and genes. The V and J calls and clone size are TCRdb's, not the authors'. Present in this sample are 31,000 or so distinct CDR3 sequences, around 43% of which were seen just once. Of the sample, approximately 15% falls within the top ten clones.

Overall results and qualifications from the work: Differences in TRBV and TRBJ usage frequencies by metastasis status were reportedly observed in two V genes at baseline and in nine V and two J genes after SBRT. None of the reported P values were adjusted for multiple comparisons. No determination of tumor specificity was made for expanded TCR clones. A decrease in unique TCR clone counts was observed after SBRT (median around 9,800 before versus more than 6,000 after; Wilcoxon paired P=0.011). The small cohort and short follow-up limited the study, so independent validation of the findings is needed. Post-SBRT Shannon entropy and its change from baseline were lower in patients who developed distant metastases; baseline Shannon entropy was not associated with metastases.

The V and J ends are trimmed by 4 bases and 0 bases, leaving 12 bases between them. The germline V gene sets CDR1 to SNHLY and CDR2 to FYNNEI. The CDR3 spans 16 residues, from the cysteine through the phenylalanine. Only the CDR3 region is kept as DNA, spanning 48 bases read in frame from base 1. The TCR sequence derives from a donor of 50 years or more with non-small cell lung cancer. The source was PBMCs, collected before or after stereotactic body radiation therapy (not recorded which). The sequence is built from TRBV2 and TRBJ1-4; the D gene is not confidently resolved. The CDR3 sequence is CASSAPNEPTNEKLFF. The DNA is TGTGCCAGCAGTGCACCGAACGAGCCAACTAATGAAAAACTGTTTTTT.